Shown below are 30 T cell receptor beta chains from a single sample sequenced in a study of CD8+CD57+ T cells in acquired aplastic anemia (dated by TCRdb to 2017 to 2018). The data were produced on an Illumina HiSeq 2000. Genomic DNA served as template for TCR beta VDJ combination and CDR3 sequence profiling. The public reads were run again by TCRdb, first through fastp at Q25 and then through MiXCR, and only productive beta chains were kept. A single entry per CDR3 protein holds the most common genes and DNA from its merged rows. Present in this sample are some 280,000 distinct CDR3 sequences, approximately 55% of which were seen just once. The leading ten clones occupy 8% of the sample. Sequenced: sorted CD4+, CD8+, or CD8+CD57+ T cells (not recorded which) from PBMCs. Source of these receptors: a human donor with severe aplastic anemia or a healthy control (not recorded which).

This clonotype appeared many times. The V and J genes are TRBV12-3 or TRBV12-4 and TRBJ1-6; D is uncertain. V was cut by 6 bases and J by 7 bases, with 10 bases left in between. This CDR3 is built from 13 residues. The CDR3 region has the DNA TGTGCCAGCAGCCAAACTCCCAATTCACCCCTCCACTTT. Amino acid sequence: CASSQTPNSPLHF.

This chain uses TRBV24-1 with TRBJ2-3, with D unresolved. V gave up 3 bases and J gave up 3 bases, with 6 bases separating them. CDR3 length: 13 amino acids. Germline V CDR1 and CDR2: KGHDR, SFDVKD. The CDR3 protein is CATSDVLTDTQYF. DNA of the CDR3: TGTGCCACCAGTGATGTTCTAACAGATACGCAGTATTTT.

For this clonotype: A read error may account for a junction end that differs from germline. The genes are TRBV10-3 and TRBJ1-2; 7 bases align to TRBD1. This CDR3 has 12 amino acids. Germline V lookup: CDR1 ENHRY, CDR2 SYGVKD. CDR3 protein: CAISEGAGGYTF. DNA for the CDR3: TGCGCCATCAGTGAGGGGGCGGGGGGCTACACCTTC.

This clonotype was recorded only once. CDR3 sequence: CASRFTPSSYEQYF. The CDR3 DNA sequence: TGTGCCAGCAGATTTACCCCGAGCTCCTACGAGCAGTACTTC. The chain combines TRBV2 with TRBJ2-7; D remains ambiguous. Looked up from germline, CDR1 is SNHLY and CDR2 is FYNNEI. The germline V and J ends were trimmed by 6 bases and 0 bases, with 12 bases remaining between them. The CDR3 is 14 residues long.

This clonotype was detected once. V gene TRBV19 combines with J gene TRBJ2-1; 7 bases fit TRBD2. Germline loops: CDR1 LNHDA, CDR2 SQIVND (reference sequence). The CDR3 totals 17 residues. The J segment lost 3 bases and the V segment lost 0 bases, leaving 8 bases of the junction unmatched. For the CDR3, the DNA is TGTGCCAGTAGTATAGATTTATCCAGCGGGATCTACAATGAGCAGTTCTTC. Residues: CASSIDLSSGIYNEQFF.

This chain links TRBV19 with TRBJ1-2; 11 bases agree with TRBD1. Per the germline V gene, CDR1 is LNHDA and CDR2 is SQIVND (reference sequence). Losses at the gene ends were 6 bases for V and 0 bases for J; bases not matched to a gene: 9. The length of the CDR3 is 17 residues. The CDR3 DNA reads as TGTGCCAGTAGCACTCCCGGGACAGGGGGACCTAACTATGGCTACACCTTC. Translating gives CASSTPGTGGPNYGYTF. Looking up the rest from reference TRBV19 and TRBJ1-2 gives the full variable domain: DGGITQSPKYLFRKEGQNVTLSCEQNLNHDAMYWYRQDPGQGLRLIYYSQIVNDFQKGDIAEGYSVSREKKESFPLTVTSAQKNPTAFYLCASSTPGTGGPNYGYTFGSGTRLTVV.

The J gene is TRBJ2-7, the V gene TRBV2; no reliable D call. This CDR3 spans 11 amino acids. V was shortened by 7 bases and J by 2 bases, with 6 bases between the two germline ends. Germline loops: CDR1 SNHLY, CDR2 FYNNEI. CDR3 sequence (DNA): TGTGCCAGCAAGGCTGCCTACGAGCAGTACTTC. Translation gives CASKAAYEQYF.

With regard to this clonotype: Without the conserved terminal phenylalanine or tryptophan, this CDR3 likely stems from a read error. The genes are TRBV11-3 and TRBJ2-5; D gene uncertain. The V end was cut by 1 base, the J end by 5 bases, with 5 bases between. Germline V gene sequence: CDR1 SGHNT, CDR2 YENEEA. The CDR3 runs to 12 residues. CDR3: CASSLGPETQYL. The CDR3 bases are TGTGCCAGCAGCTTAGGGCCGGAGACCCAGTACCTC.

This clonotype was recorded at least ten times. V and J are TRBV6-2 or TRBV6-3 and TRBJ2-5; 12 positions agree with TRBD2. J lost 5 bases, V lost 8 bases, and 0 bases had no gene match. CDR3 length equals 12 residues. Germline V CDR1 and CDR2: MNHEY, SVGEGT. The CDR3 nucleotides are TGTGCCAGCCTAGCGGGGGGGGAGACCCAGTACTTC. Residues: CASLAGGETQYF.

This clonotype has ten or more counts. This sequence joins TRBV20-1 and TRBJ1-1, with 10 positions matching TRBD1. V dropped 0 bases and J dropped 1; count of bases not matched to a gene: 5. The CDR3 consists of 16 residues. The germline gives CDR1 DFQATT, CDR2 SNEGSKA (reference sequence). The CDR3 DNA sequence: TGCAGTGCTAGAGAAACCCGGGACAGGGGGAACACTGAAGCTTTCTTT. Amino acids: CSARETRDRGNTEAFF.

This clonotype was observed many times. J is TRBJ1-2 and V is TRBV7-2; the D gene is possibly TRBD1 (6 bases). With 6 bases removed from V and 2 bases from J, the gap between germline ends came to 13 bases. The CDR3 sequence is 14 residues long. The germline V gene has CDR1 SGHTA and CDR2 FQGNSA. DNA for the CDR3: TGTGCCAGCAGTTACGACAGGACGAACTATGGCTACACCTTC. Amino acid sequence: CASSYDRTNYGYTF.

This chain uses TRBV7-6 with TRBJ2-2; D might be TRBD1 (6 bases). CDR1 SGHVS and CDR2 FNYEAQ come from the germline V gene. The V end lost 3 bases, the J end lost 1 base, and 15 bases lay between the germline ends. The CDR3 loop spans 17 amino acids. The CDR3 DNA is TGTGCCAGCAGCTTCCCCACAGGGTGGGAGAACACCGGGGAGCTGTTTTTT. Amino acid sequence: CASSFPTGWENTGELFF.

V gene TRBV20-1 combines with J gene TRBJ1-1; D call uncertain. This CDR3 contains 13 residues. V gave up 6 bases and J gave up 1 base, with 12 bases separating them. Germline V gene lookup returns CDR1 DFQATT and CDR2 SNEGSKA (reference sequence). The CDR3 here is CSALLSQNTEAFF. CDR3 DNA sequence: TGCAGTGCCCTACTATCACAGAACACTGAAGCTTTCTTT.

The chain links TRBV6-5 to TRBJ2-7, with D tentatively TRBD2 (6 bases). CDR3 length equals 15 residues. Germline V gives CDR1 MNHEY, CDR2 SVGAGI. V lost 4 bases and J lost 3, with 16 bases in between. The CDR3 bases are TGTGCCAGCAGTTCCGCCTCAACTAGCAACTACGAGCAGTACTTC. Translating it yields CASSSASTSNYEQYF.

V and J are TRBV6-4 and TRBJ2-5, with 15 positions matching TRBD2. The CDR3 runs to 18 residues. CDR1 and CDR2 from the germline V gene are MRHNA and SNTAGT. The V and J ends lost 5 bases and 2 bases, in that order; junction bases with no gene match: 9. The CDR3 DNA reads TGTGCCAGCAGTCAAGGGACTAGCGGGGGGCTGGTGCAAGAGACCCAGTACTTC. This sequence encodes CASSQGTSGGLVQETQYF.

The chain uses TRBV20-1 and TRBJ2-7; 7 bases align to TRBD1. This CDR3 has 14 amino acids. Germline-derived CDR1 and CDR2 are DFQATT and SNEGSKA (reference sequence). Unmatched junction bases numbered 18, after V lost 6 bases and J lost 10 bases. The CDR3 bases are TGCAGTGCAGTTAACCGGGACAGACTAACGGACCAGTACTTC. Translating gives CSAVNRDRLTDQYF.

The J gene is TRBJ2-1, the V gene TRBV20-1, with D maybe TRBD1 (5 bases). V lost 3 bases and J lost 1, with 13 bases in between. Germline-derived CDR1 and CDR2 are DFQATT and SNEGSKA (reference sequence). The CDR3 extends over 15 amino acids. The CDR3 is CSARGPGQSYNEQFF. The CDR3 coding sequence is TGCAGTGCTAGGGGTCCAGGGCAGTCCTACAATGAGCAGTTCTTC.

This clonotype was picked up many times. CDR3 protein: CASSFGQGANYGYTF. The CDR3 DNA reads as TGTGCCAGCAGCTTTGGGCAGGGGGCCAACTATGGCTACACCTTC. The gene calls are TRBV7-2 and TRBJ1-2; 8 bases agree with TRBD1. The germline gives CDR1 SGHTA, CDR2 FQGNSA. V trimming: 3 bases; J trimming: 2 bases; junction bases outside the gene matches: 5. The length of the CDR3 is 15 residues.

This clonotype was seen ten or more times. The CDR3 loop reads CASSLVGRYNSPLHF. The CDR3 DNA is TGTGCCAGCAGCTTGGTGGGACGGTATAATTCACCCCTCCACTTT. The rearrangement links TRBV5-6 to TRBJ1-6; TRBD1 might be the D (5 bases). V lost 0 bases to trimming and J lost 4 bases, with 8 bases between them. The germline V gene encodes CDR1 SGHDT and CDR2 YYEEEE. The CDR3 has 15 residues. Full variable domain (outside the CDR3, taken from reference TRBV5-6 and TRBJ1-6): DAGVTQSPTHLIKTRGQQVTLRCSPKSGHDTVSWYQQALGQGPQFIFQYYEEEERQRGNFPDRFSGHQFPNYSSELNVNALLLGDSALYLCASSLVGRYNSPLHFGNGTRLTVT.

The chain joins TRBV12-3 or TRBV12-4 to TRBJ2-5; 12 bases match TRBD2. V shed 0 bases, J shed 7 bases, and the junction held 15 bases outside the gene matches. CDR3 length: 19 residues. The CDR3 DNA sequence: TGTGCCAGCAGTTTAGCGTTCCTCACTAGCGGGGGGCCACTTGGGACCCAGTACTTC. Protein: CASSLAFLTSGGPLGTQYF.

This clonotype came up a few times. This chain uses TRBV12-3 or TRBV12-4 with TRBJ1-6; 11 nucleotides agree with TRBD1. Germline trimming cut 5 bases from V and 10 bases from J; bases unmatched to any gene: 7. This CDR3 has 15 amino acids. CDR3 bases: TGTGCCAGCAGTCCCGGACAGGGGGCGGAATCACCCCTCCACTTT. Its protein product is CASSPGQGAESPLHF.

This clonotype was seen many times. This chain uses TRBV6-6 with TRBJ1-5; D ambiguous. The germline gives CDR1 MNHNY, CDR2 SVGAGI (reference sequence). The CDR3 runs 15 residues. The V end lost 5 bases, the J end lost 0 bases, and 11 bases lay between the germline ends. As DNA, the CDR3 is TGTGCCAGCAGTGGCCTTCAGGATAGCAATCAGCCCCAGCATTTT. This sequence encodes CASSGLQDSNQPQHF.

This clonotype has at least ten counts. The CDR3: CASSFRQGTETQYF. DNA of the CDR3: TGTGCCAGCAGCTTCCGCCAGGGCACGGAGACCCAGTACTTC. J is TRBJ2-5 and V is TRBV3-1, with a possible D match to TRBD1 (5 bases). Trimming took 5 bases from V and 5 from J, leaving 15 bases between them. The CDR3 spans 14 residues. CDR1 LGHDT and CDR2 YNNKEL come from the germline V gene (reference sequence).

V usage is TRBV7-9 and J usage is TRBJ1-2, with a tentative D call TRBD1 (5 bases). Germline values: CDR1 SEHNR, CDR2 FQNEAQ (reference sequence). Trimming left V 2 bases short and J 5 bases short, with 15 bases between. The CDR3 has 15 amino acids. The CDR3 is CASSLNWDGSYGYTF. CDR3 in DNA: TGTGCCAGCAGCTTAAATTGGGACGGGTCATATGGCTACACCTTC.

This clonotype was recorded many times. CDR3 in amino acids: CASSLGGATEAFF. In DNA, the CDR3 is TGCGCCAGCAGCTTAGGGGGAGCCACTGAAGCTTTCTTT. The chain joins TRBV5-1 to TRBJ1-1, with D tentatively TRBD1 (6 bases). Per germline, CDR1 SGHRS and CDR2 YFSETQ. With 2 bases removed from V and 4 bases from J, the gap between germline ends came to 9 bases. There are 13 residues in the CDR3.

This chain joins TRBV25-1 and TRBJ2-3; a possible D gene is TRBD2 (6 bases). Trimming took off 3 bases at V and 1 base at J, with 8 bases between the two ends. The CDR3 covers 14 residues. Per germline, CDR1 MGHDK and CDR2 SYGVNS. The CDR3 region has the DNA TGTGCCAGCAGTGACCTAGCGCGCACAGATACGCAGTATTTT. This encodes CASSDLARTDTQYF.

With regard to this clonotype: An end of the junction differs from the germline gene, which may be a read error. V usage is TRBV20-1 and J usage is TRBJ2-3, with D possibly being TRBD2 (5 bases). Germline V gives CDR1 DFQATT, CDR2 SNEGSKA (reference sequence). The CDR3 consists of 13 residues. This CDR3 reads CSAKAGVWDTQYF. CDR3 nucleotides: TGCAGTGCAAAGGCCGGGGTCTGGGATACGCAGTACTTT.

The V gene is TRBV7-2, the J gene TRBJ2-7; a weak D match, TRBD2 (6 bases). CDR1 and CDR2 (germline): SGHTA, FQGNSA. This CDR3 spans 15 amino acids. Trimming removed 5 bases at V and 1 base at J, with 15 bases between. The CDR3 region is CASSRHGTYSYEQYF. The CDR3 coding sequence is TGTGCCAGCAGCCGTCACGGGACTTATTCCTACGAGCAGTACTTC.

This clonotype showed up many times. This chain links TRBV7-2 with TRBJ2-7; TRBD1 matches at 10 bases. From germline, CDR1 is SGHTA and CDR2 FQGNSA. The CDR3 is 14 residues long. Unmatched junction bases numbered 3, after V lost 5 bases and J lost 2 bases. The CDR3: CASSPTGGPYEQYF. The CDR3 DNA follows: TGTGCCAGCAGCCCGACAGGGGGCCCCTACGAGCAGTACTTC.

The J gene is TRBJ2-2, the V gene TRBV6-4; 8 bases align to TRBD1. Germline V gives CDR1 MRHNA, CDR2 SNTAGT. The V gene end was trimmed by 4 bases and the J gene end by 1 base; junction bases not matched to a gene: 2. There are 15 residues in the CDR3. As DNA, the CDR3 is TGTGCCAGCAGTGCAACAGGGGGGAACACCGGGGAGCTGTTTTTT. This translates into CASSATGGNTGELFF.